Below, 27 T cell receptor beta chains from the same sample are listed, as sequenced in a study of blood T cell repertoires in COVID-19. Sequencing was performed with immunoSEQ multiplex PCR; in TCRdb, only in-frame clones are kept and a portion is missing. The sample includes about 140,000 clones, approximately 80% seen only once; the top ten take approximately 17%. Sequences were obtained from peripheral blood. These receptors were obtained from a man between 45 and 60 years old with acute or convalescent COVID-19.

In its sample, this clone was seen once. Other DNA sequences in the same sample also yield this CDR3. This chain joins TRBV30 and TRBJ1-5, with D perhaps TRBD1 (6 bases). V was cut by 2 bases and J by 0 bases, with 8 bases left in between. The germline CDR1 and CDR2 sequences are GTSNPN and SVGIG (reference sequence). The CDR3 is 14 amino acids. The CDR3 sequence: CAWSRGGSNQPQHF. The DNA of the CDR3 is TGTGCCTGGAGTCGAGGGGGTAGCAATCAGCCCCAGCATTTT.

In nucleotides, the CDR3 is TGTGCCAGCAGCCCCGCAGCGGGGGGGAAGGGGAACATTCAGTACTTC. This gives the protein CASSPAAGGKGNIQYF. The chain recombines TRBV7-8 with TRBJ2-4; 10 nucleotides agree with TRBD2. The germline V gene has CDR1 SGHVS and CDR2 FQNEAQ. The CDR3 spans 16 residues. J lost 7 bases, V lost 5 bases, and 11 bases had no gene match.

CDR3 in amino acids: CASSPSGAIHSGNTIYF. The CDR3 nucleotides are TGTGCCAGCTCACCATCAGGGGCCATCCACTCTGGAAACACCATATATTTT. The V call is TRBV18, the J call TRBJ1-3; D is possibly TRBD1 (6 bases). The CDR3 length is 17 residues. The germline V gene has CDR1 KGHSH and CDR2 LQKENI. With 2 bases removed from V and 0 bases from J, the gap between germline ends came to 14 bases.

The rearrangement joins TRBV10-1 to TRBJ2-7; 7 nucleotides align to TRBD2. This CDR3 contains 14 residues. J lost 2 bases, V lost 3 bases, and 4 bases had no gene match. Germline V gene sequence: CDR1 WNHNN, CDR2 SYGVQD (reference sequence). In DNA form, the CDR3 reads TGCGCCAGCAGTGATAGTCTAGCGGCCTACGAGCAGTACTTC. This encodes CASSDSLAAYEQYF.

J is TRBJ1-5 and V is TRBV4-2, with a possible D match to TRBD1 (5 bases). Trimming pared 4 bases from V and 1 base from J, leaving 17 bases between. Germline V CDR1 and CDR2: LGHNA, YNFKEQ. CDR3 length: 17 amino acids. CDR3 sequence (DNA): TGTGCCAGCAGCCCCCTGACGGCTGGGGCGAGCAATCAGCCCCAGCATTTT. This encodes CASSPLTAGASNQPQHF.

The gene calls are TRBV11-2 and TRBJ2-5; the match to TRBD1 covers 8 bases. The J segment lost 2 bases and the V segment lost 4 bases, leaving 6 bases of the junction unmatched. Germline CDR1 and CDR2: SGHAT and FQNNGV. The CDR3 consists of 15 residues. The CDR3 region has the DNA TGTGCCAGCAGCTCGCTCCGGACAGGGCAAGAGACCCAGTACTTC. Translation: CASSSLRTGQETQYF.

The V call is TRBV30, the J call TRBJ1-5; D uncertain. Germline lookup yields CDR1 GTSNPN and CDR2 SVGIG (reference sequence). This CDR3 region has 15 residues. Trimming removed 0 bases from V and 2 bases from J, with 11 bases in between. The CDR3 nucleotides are TGTGCCTGGAGTGTTAGAGCGGCGGGCAATCAGCCCCAGCATTTT. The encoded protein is CAWSVRAAGNQPQHF.

The CDR3 region is CAIRTGGVWGTEAFF. CDR3 nucleotide sequence: TGTGCCATCAGGACAGGGGGCGTGTGGGGCACTGAAGCTTTCTTT. J is TRBJ1-1 and V is TRBV10-3; 10 bases are a match to TRBD1. CDR3 length equals 15 residues. Germline V gives CDR1 ENHRY, CDR2 SYGVKD. The ends lost 6 bases at V and 4 bases at J; junction bases unmatched: 8.

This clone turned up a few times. The CDR3 nucleotides read TGTGCCAGCAGCCAAGGAACAGGGGGGCGTGGAAACACCATATATTTT. Amino acid sequence: CASSQGTGGRGNTIYF. The chain uses TRBV11-3 and TRBJ1-3; 8 positions match TRBD1. V lost 5 bases and J lost 3; bases outside the gene matches: 9. CDR1 and CDR2 (germline): SGHNT, YENEEA. The CDR3 consists of 16 residues. The variable domain in full, completed from reference TRBV11-3 and TRBJ1-3, reads EAGVVQSPRYKIIEKKQPVAFWCNPISGHNTLYWYLQNLGQGPELLIRYENEEAVDDSQLPKDRFSAERLKGVDSTLKIQPAELGDSAVYLCASSQGTGGRGNTIYFGEGSWLTVV.

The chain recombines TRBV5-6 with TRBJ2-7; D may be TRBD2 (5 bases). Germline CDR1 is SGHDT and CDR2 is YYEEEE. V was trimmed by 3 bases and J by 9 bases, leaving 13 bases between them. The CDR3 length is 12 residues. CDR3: CASSSPGKGQYV. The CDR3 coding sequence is TGTGCCAGCAGCTCCCCCGGGAAAGGGCAGTACGTC.

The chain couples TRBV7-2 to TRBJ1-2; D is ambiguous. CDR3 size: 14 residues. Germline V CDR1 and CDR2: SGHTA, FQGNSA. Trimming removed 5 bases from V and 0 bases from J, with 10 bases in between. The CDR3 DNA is TGTGCCAGCAGCCCCCGGGGATCTAACTATGGCTACACCTTC. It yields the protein CASSPRGSNYGYTF.

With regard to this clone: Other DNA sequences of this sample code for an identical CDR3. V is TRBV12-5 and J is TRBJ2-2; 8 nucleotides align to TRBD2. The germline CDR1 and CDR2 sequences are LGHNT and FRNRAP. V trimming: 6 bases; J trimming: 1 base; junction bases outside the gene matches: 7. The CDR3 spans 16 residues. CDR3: CASGSTGGLNTGELFF. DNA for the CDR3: TGTGCTAGTGGGTCAACGGGGGGGCTGAACACCGGGGAGCTGTTTTTT.

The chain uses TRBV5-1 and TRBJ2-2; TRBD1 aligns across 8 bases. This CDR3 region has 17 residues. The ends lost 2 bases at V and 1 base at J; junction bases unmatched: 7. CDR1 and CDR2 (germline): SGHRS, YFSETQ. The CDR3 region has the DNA TGCGCCAGCAGCTTAAAAACAGGGGGGAAGAACACCGGGGAGCTGTTTTTT. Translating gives CASSLKTGGKNTGELFF.

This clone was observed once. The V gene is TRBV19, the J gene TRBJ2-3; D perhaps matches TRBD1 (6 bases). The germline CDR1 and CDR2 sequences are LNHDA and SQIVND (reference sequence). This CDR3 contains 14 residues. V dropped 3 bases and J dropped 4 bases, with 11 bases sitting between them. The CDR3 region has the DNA TGTGCCAGTAGTATTACAGGGACCCCAGATACGCAGTATTTT. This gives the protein CASSITGTPDTQYF.

CDR3 loop: CASSPRPDMGLEAFF. The CDR3 DNA follows: TGTGCCAGCAGCCCCCGCCCAGATATGGGGCTTGAAGCTTTCTTT. The J gene is TRBJ1-1, the V gene TRBV7-8; maybe TRBD1 (5 bases). The V gene's germline CDR1 is SGHVS and CDR2 FQNEAQ. V lost 5 bases to trimming and J lost 7 bases, with 20 bases between them. This CDR3 spans 15 amino acids.

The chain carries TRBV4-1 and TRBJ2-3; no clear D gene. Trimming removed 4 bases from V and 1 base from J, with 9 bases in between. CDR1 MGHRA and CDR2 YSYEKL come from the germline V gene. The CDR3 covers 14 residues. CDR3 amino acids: CASSLTPRTDTQYF. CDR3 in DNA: TGCGCCAGCAGCCTAACACCACGCACAGATACGCAGTATTTT.

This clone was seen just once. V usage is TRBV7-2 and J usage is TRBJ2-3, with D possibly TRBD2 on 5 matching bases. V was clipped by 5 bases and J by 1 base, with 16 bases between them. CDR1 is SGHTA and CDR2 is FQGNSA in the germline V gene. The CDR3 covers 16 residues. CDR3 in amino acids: CASSLSDSPGTDTQYF. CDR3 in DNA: TGTGCCAGCAGCCTCTCGGACTCTCCGGGCACAGATACGCAGTATTTT.

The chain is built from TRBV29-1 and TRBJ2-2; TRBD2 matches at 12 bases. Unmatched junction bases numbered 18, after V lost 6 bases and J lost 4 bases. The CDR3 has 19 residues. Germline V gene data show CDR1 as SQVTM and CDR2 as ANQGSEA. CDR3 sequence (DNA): TGCAGCGTCTTAGCCCTTGCCGTTTCTAGCGGGGGGGTCACCGGGGAGCTGTTTTTT. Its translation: CSVLALAVSSGGVTGELFF.

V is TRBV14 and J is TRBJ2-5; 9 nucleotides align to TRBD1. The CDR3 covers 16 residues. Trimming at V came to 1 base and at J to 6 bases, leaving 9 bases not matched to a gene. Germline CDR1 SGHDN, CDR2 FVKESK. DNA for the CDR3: TGTGCCAGCAGCCAAGTCAGGGGACAGGGCCGAAAGACCCAGTACTTC. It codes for CASSQVRGQGRKTQYF.

The DNA for the CDR3 is TGCGCCAGCAGCTCCGGGCTAGCTTTAGATACGCAGTATTTT. Amino acids: CASSSGLALDTQYF. This chain joins TRBV5-1 and TRBJ2-3, with TRBD2 as a possible D gene (5 bases). V was cut by 3 bases and J by 5 bases, with 13 bases left in between. This CDR3 is built from 14 residues. Germline CDR1 is SGHRS and CDR2 is YFSETQ.

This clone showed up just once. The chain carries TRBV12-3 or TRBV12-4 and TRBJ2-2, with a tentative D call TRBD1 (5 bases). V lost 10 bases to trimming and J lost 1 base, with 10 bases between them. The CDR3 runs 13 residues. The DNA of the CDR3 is TGTGCCACGAGCAGGGTGAACACCGGGGAGCTGTTTTTT. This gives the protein CATSRVNTGELFF.

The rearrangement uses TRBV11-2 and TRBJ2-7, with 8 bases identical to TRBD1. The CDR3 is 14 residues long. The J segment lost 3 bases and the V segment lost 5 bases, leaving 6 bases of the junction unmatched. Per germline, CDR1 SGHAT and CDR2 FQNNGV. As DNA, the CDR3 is TGTGCCAGCAGCGCGGCCGGGACAGGCTACGAGCAGTACTTC. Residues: CASSAAGTGYEQYF.

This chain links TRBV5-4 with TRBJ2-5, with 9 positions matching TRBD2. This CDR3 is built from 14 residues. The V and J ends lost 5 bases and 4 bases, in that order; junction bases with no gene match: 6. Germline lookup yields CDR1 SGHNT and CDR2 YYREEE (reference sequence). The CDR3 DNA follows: TGTGCCAGCAGTTCCGGGACTAGCACAGAGACCCAGTACTTC. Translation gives CASSSGTSTETQYF.

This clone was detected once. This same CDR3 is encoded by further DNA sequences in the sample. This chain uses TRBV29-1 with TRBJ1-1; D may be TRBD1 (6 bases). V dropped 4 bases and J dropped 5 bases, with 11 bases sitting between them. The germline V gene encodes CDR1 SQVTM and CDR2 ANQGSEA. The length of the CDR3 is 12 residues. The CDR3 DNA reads TGCAGCGTTGTACAGGGACGAACTGAAGCTTTCTTT. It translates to CSVVQGRTEAFF.

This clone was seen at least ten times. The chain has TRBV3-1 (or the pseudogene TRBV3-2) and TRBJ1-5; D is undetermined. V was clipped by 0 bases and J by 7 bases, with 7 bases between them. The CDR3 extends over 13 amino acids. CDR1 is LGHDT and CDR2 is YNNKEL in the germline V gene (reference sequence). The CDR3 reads CASSQDAGQPQHF. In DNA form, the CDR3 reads TGTGCCAGCAGCCAAGATGCCGGGCAGCCCCAGCATTTT.

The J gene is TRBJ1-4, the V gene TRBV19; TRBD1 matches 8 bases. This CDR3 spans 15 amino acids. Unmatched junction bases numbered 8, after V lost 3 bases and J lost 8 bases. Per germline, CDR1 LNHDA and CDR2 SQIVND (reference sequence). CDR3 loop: CASSIGQGEGEKLFF. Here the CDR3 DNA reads TGTGCCAGTAGTATCGGACAGGGCGAGGGGGAAAAACTGTTTTTT.

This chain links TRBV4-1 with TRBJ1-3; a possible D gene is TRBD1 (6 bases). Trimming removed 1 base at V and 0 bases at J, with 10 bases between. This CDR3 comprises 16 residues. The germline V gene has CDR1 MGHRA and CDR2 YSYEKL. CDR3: CASSQVAGVSGNTIYF. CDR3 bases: TGCGCCAGCAGCCAAGTTGCAGGGGTCTCTGGAAACACCATATATTTT.